The rows below give T cell receptor beta chains drawn from one sample of a study of blood T cell repertoires in COVID-19. The assay was immunoSEQ multiplex PCR, and TCRdb's table has in-frame clones only and misses some. The sample lists tens of thousands of clones, 85% to 90% seen once, with approximately 1% in the top ten. The sequencing sample was made of peripheral blood. Receptors originate from a human donor in a cohort sampled during active COVID-19. The CDR3 runs from the conserved cysteine through the conserved F or W. The D gene is left open where the match is weak. The size of a clone is reported for some rows only, either as once, few or many, or as a class for expanded clones.

v_gene	j_gene	d_gene	abundance	CDR3aa	CDR3nt
TRBV5-1	TRBJ2-5	NA	NA	CASSLGSRQETLETQYF	TGCGCCAGCAGCTTGGGTTCGAGACAGGAGACACTAGAGACCCAGTACTTC
TRBV24-1	TRBJ2-1	TRBD1	NA	CATSDPGQGDNEQFF	TGTGCCACCAGTGATCCCGGGCAGGGGGACAATGAGCAGTTCTTC
TRBV7-9	TRBJ2-7	TRBD1	NA	CASSRLGQGAREQYF	TGTGCCAGCAGCCGGTTGGGGCAGGGGGCGCGAGAGCAGTACTTC
TRBV5-1	TRBJ1-2	NA	NA	CASSSRVAANYGYTF	TGCGCCAGCAGCTCCCGGGTCGCAGCTAACTATGGCTACACCTTC
TRBV5-1	TRBJ2-2	TRBD1	NA	CASSLPGQGDIGELFF	TGCGCCAGCAGCTTGCCGGGACAGGGTGACATCGGGGAGCTGTTTTTT
TRBV11-2	TRBJ2-7	NA	NA	CASSLKDSPYEQYF	TGTGCCAGCAGCTTAAAGGACAGTCCCTACGAGCAGTACTTC
TRBV11-2	TRBJ2-5	TRBD1	NA	CASSFGQGYQETQYF	TGTGCCAGCAGCTTTGGACAGGGGTACCAAGAGACCCAGTACTTC
TRBV30	TRBJ2-7	TRBD1	NA	CACRQGARNEQYF	TGTGCCTGCCGACAGGGGGCGCGGAACGAGCAGTACTTC
TRBV2	TRBJ2-1	NA	once	CASRPSGLAYNEQFF	TGTGCCAGCAGGCCTAGTGGGTTAGCCTACAATGAGCAGTTCTTC
TRBV6-1	TRBJ2-1	NA	NA	CASSEANRGFREQFF	TGTGCCAGCAGTGAAGCTAATCGGGGATTTAGGGAGCAGTTCTTC
TRBV28	TRBJ1-1	NA	NA	CASKLDSFDTEAFF	TGTGCCAGCAAACTGGACAGTTTCGACACTGAAGCTTTCTTT
TRBV7-9	TRBJ1-1	NA	NA	CASSWDMYTEAFF	TGTGCCAGCAGCTGGGACATGTACACTGAAGCTTTCTTT
TRBV2	TRBJ2-7	NA	NA	CASRPRRGLAYEQYF	TGTGCCAGCCGTCCTCGGCGGGGCCTGGCCTACGAGCAGTACTTC
TRBV5-1	TRBJ2-7	TRBD1	NA	CASSLEGQREQYF	TGCGCCAGCAGCTTGGAGGGACAGAGAGAGCAGTACTTC
TRBV28	TRBJ1-5	NA	NA	CASLADGERSNQPQHF	TGTGCCAGTCTCGCTGACGGGGAGAGGAGCAATCAGCCCCAGCATTTT
TRBV19	TRBJ2-1	TRBD2	NA	CASRSGPAGDEQFF	TGTGCCAGTCGATCCGGACCCGCGGGAGATGAGCAGTTCTTC
TRBV28	TRBJ2-1	TRBD2	NA	CASSLSAGGQHEQFF	TGTGCCAGCAGTTTATCAGCGGGAGGGCAACATGAGCAGTTCTTC
TRBV27	TRBJ1-2	TRBD1	NA	CASRSAGTGGTNYGYTF	TGTGCCAGCAGATCGGCCGGGACAGGGGGTACTAACTATGGCTACACCTTC
TRBV27	TRBJ2-3	NA	once	CASSRQGAGNTDTQYF	TGTGCCAGCAGCCGCCAGGGAGCGGGTAACACAGATACGCAGTATTTT
TRBV5-4	TRBJ1-1	TRBD1	NA	CASTPGEGAGNTEAFF	TGTGCCAGCACCCCGGGTGAGGGGGCGGGGAACACTGAAGCTTTCTTT
TRBV28	TRBJ2-7	TRBD2	NA	CATRLAGLSYEQYF	TGTGCCACCCGACTAGCGGGCCTCTCCTACGAGCAGTACTTC
TRBV18	TRBJ2-1	TRBD2	NA	CASSPPPTGTSGSLGSYNEQFF	TGTGCCAGCTCACCACCACCAACCGGGACTAGCGGGAGCCTGGGCTCCTACAATGAGCAGTTCTTC
TRBV19	TRBJ1-1	TRBD1	NA	CASRPGQGRSGAEAFF	TGTGCCAGTAGGCCGGGACAGGGGCGTTCGGGGGCTGAAGCTTTCTTT
TRBV7-9	TRBJ1-5	NA	few	CASSPGDYSNQPQHF	TGTGCCAGCAGCCCCGGGGACTATAGCAATCAGCCCCAGCATTTT
TRBV30	TRBJ1-1	NA	NA	CAWGFRGTVNTEAFF	TGTGCCTGGGGTTTTCGCGGGACGGTGAACACTGAAGCTTTCTTT
TRBV6-2/TRBV6-3	TRBJ2-7	NA	once	CASSLAREQYF	TGTGCCAGCAGTTTAGCGCGTGAGCAGTACTTC
TRBV28	TRBJ1-5	NA	NA	CASTPLGSGVRNQPQHF	TGTGCCAGCACCCCCCTAGGCTCAGGGGTAAGAAATCAGCCCCAGCATTTT
TRBV6-6	TRBJ2-5	NA	NA	CASGRNSTGKVTQYF	TGTGCCAGCGGACGAAATTCCACAGGGAAAGTGACCCAGTACTTC
TRBV27	TRBJ2-1	TRBD2	NA	CASTGRGGNNEQFF	TGTGCCAGCACAGGCCGGGGGGGGAACAATGAGCAGTTCTTC
TRBV28	TRBJ1-2	NA	few	CASRYPGIRYGYTF	TGTGCCAGCAGGTACCCCGGGATCCGTTATGGCTACACCTTC
TRBV5-6	TRBJ2-7	NA	few	CASSSSSYEQYF	TGTGCCAGCAGCTCCAGCTCCTACGAGCAGTACTTC
TRBV3-1/TRBV3-2	TRBJ2-3	TRBD2	NA	CASSQIRELAGHTQYF	TGTGCCAGCAGCCAAATCCGGGAACTAGCGGGGCATACGCAGTATTTT
TRBV18	TRBJ1-2	NA	NA	CASSPRGGDSDYGYTF	TGTGCCAGCTCACCGCGAGGGGGAGATTCGGACTATGGCTACACCTTC
TRBV2	TRBJ1-1	NA	NA	CAGAGYGDYMNTEAFF	TGTGCCGGAGCAGGGTATGGGGATTATATGAACACTGAAGCTTTCTTT
TRBV5-4	TRBJ2-1	NA	NA	CASSLTGYNEQFF	TGTGCCAGCAGCTTGACGGGATACAATGAGCAGTTCTTC
TRBV6-5	TRBJ2-7	NA	NA	CASVPGENPYEQYF	TGTGCCAGCGTCCCGGGAGAGAACCCCTACGAGCAGTACTTC
TRBV19	TRBJ2-1	TRBD1	NA	CATHPTGDRGRNEQFF	TGTGCCACCCATCCGACAGGGGACAGGGGTAGGAATGAGCAGTTCTTC
TRBV2	TRBJ2-7	TRBD1	NA	CASTQGGTGTYEQYF	TGTGCCAGCACCCAGGGGGGGACAGGGACCTACGAGCAGTACTTC
TRBV28	TRBJ1-2	TRBD1	NA	CASSFPTGKTYGYTF	TGTGCCAGCAGTTTCCCGACAGGGAAAACGTATGGCTACACCTTC
TRBV5-1	TRBJ2-7	NA	NA	CASSFGEWFVGYEQYF	TGCGCCAGCAGCTTCGGAGAATGGTTCGTTGGGTACGAGCAGTACTTC
TRBV19	TRBJ2-7	NA	NA	CASFYEQYF	TGTGCCAGCTTCTACGAGCAGTACTTC
TRBV28	TRBJ2-7	TRBD2	NA	CASSLPGLAGNEQYF	TGTGCCAGCAGTTTACCGGGACTAGCGGGAAACGAGCAGTACTTC
TRBV5-1	TRBJ2-7	NA	NA	CASTEQGSAYEQYF	TGCGCCAGCACCGAACAGGGTTCGGCCTACGAGCAGTACTTC
TRBV6-1	TRBJ1-6	NA	NA	CASSDRDNSPLHF	TGTGCCAGCAGTGACAGGGATAATTCACCCCTCCACTTT
TRBV28	TRBJ1-2	NA	NA	CASGRTVTGWGGYTF	TGTGCCAGCGGCCGGACAGTCACGGGATGGGGTGGCTACACCTTC
TRBV18	TRBJ2-5	NA	NA	CASSLPWRQGQETQYF	TGTGCCAGCTCTCTACCCTGGCGACAAGGCCAAGAGACCCAGTACTTC
TRBV19	TRBJ2-6	TRBD1	NA	CASSYTGVSGANVLTF	TGTGCCAGTAGTTACACAGGGGTCTCTGGGGCCAACGTCCTGACTTTC
TRBV2	TRBJ1-6	NA	NA	CASSFGQTNSPLHF	TGTGCCAGCAGTTTCGGACAGACAAATTCACCCCTCCACTTT
TRBV3-1/TRBV3-2	TRBJ2-7	NA	NA	CASSQGRRRTYEQYF	TGTGCCAGCAGCCAAGGACGGAGGCGAACCTACGAGCAGTACTTC
TRBV19	TRBJ2-1	TRBD2	NA	CASSYGLAGYNEQFF	TGTGCCAGTAGTTATGGACTAGCGGGCTACAATGAGCAGTTCTTC
TRBV5-1	TRBJ1-2	NA	NA	CASSPLGHYGYTF	TGCGCCAGCAGCCCCCTGGGCCATTATGGCTACACCTTC
TRBV30	TRBJ2-1	TRBD2	NA	CAWNGGGGYNEQFF	TGTGCCTGGAACGGTGGCGGGGGCTACAATGAGCAGTTCTTC